This T cell receptor (beta chain) was obtained from a study of blood T cell repertoires in COVID-19. Trimming removed 4 bases from V and 6 bases from J, with 16 bases in between. Per germline, CDR1 SGHTA and CDR2 FQGTGA. The CDR3 totals 15 residues. TCRdb's copy holds only in-frame clones and misses some; the assay was immunoSEQ multiplex PCR. The repertoire includes 95,000 to 100,000 clones, 80% to 90% of them detected once, and more than 3.5% sits in the top ten. Source material: peripheral blood. The chain combines TRBV7-3 with TRBJ2-1; a possible D gene is TRBD2 (6 bases). This TCR was recovered from a human donor with COVID-19, enrolled during active disease. The donor label of this sample is uncertain. DNA for the CDR3: TGTGCCAGCAGCTCCACCGGGACTTTCTCCAATGAGCAGTTCTTC. It encodes CASSSTGTFSNEQFF.